This TCR beta chain was identified in a study of cytomegalovirus exposure and HLA in healthy donors. The V gene end was trimmed by 1 base and the J gene end by 4 bases; junction bases not matched to a gene: 7. CDR1 is GTSNPN and CDR2 is SVGIG in the germline V gene (reference sequence). This CDR3 is built from 15 residues. The primer mix had 60 Vbeta and 13 Jbeta primers. Using immunoSEQ multiplex PCR, the repertoire was profiled, and TCRdb retains in-frame clones only, with some absent. The repertoire includes about 88,000 clones, roughly 63% of them detected once, and 2.5% to 3% sits in the top ten. Overall study findings and caveats: Researchers reported that a few CMV-associated chains were confirmed in vitro as CMV antigen-specific. The authors excluded some V segments, including TRBV6-2 and TRBV6-3, as indistinguishable. Cytomegalovirus association was listed for 150 to 200 TCR beta chains.

Note on this clone: Its antigen is not identified.

This TCR derives from a man aged 50 to 60 in good health and CMV-seronegative. This chain connects TRBV30 to TRBJ1-2, with 9 bases fitting TRBD1. The sample was PBMCs. CDR3 region: CAWSEDTGGAYGYTF. CDR3 nucleotide sequence: TGTGCCTGGAGTGAAGACACAGGGGGCGCCTATGGCTACACCTTC.